This TCR beta chain emerged from a study of T-cell memory formation after mild COVID-19 (dated by TCRdb to the early 2020s). Study-wide context: TCR sequence clusters from the two donors were found to be largely donor specific. The cohort was made up of two young adult volunteers, one female and one male, who were previously healthy. In a couple of donors, T-cell clones that expanded and contracted after mild COVID-19 were followed by sequencing TCRalpha and TCRbeta repertoires longitudinally. What the authors observed across the whole study: Clones contracting from day 15 to 85 had balanced CD4/CD8 phenotypes, while a second wave expanding from day 15 to 37 was biased towards CD4+. Some responding clones were found in pre-infection memory, which suggests that pre-existing cross-reactive memory T cells took part in the SARS-CoV-2 response. Contracting CD4+ clones appeared mostly in the CM and EM memory subsets, whereas CD8+ clones were enriched in EMRA. Only a couple of mild cases were covered by the study, and larger cohorts that include severe cases with pre-infection samples were considered necessary. Whether the second-wave clones peaking on day 37 were SARS-CoV-2 specific was not confirmed.

Including cysteine and phenylalanine, the CDR3 has 18 amino acids. The retained sequence is limited to the CDR3, 54 bases, with the frame set at the first base. For CDR1 and CDR2, the germline V gene (reference sequence) lists SGHNT and YYREEE. A distance of 26 bases separates the germline ends of V and J, which lose 6 bases and 3 bases respectively. Ficoll-Paque density gradient centrifugation was the method used to isolate PBMCs. Regarding this clonotype: The clone's antigen remains unknown. One base away there is no much larger clone; base qualities are not given.

Sequencing relied on an Illumina NovaSeq 6000. TCRalpha and TCRbeta cDNA libraries were built by 5'RACE with constant-segment primers, adding sample barcodes and unique molecular identifiers. Trizol reagent was used to extract RNA from every sample. Libraries were amplified in two PCR steps, with a second sample barcode and Illumina TruSeq adapters added in the second step. Sequencing of the libraries was done on an Illumina NovaSeq, producing 2 x 150 bp paired-end reads. The authors' analysis ran thus. Reads were demultiplexed and collapsed into UMI-guided consensus sequences with migec v1.2.7. Using mixcr v2.1.11, UMI consensuses were aligned to TRA and TRB V and J templates and then assembled into clonotypes. A clonotype was counted as expanded or contracted only when both edgeR and NoisET called the clonotype significant, with the noise models trained on biological replicates. For edgeR calls, the cutoffs were a false discovery rate-adjusted p below 0.01 and a log2 fold-change threshold of 1. As an exploratory analysis of dynamics, PCA with hierarchical clustering was applied to max-normalized trajectories of the 1000 most abundant clonotypes. Separately sequenced CD4+ and CD8+ repertoires were used to assign the CD4 or CD8 phenotype of responding clones. TCRdb trimmed the raw reads at Q25, called clones with MiXCR and kept productive beta chains. Under each unique CDR3 protein, matching rows form one entry showing the most common genes and DNA. In this record, the V and J calls reflect TCRdb's handling and not the investigators' own analysis. For this sample the table gives a few hundred thousand distinct CDR3 sequences, of which roughly 15% were detected only once. Approximately 21% of the sample lies in the top ten.

The sequence came from a man aged 18 to 29 who had mild COVID-19 (a few samples of this study predate the infection). The sample titles of this study are shuffled in the database, so cell type and time point are left out; the donor was told from shared clones. The sequenced material came from PBMCs or a T cell subset sorted from them (not recorded which). The chain is assembled from TRBV5-4 and TRBJ2-3; 6 matching bases give a weak D call of TRBD2. At the DNA level, the sequence is TGTGCCAGCACCCTGGCGGCGGGGAACATCCTAGGGACAGATACGCAGTATTTT. It translates as CASTLAAGNILGTDTQYF.